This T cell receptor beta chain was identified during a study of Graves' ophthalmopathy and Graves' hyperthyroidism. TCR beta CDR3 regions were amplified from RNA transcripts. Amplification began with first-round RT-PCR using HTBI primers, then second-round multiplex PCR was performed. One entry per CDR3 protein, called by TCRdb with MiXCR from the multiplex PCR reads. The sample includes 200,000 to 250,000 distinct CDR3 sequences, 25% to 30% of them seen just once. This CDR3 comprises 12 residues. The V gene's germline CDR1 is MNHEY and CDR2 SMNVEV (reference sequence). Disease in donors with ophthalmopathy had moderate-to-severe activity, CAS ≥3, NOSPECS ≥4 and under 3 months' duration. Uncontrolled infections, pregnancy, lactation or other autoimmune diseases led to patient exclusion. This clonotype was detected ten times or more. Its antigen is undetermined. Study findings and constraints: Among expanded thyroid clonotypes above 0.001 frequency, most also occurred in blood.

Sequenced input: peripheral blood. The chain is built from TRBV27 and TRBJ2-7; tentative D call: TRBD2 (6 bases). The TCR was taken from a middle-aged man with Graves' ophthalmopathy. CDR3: CATTSLSYEQYF. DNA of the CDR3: TGTGCGACGACTAGTTTGTCCTACGAGCAGTACTTC.